This T cell receptor (beta chain) originates from a study of CD8 T cells in ankylosing spondylitis. Study results and limitations: About 8 highly homologous variants made up a TCR beta motif that seemed to typify ankylosing spondylitis blood.

Quantitative 5'-RACE with molecular barcodes generated TCR beta libraries. TCRdb ran MiXCR on the 5' RACE reads and lists one entry per CDR3 protein. The sample includes over 600,000 distinct CDR3 sequences, roughly 20% of them seen just once. V was clipped by 3 bases and J by 4 bases, with 21 bases between them. The CDR3 consists of 16 residues. Germline CDR1 and CDR2: SQVTM and ANQGSEA. Worth noting for this clonotype: Its antigen remains unidentified.

The sequenced material came from blood, either unsorted or a sorted T cell fraction (not recorded which). V and J are TRBV29-1 and TRBJ2-5; D may match TRBD1 or TRBD2 (5 bases each). The clonotype comes from a male donor with ankylosing spondylitis. CDR3 DNA sequence: TGCAGCGTTGACTCCCCTGGGGGAGTGTACGGAGAGACCCAGTACTTC. Protein sequence: CSVDSPGGVYGETQYF.